This record looks at one TCR beta chain sequence and its context. Its antigen is undetermined. Repertoires were generated with immunoSEQ multiplex PCR, while TCRdb's copy carries only in-frame clones and drops some. The sample has approximately 480,000 clones; 75% to 80% are singletons. V gave up 2 bases and J gave up 0 bases, with 17 bases separating them. There are 17 residues in the CDR3. The germline V gene encodes CDR1 SGHVS and CDR2 FQNEAQ. The sample belongs to a study of shared clonotypes between healthy human individuals. Study conclusions and caveats: An anticipated effect of sequencing depth on clonotype sharing among donors was recognized.

The genes are TRBV7-8 and TRBJ2-7; tentative D call: TRBD2 (5 bases). Sequenced input: PBMCs. The receptor was derived from a middle-aged woman in good health. Some clones in this sample may be carry-over from other donors' samples. CDR3 coding DNA: TGTGCCAGCAGCTTACGGGTGAGCGGAAAGAGCTCCTACGAGCAGTACTTC. Protein product: CASSLRVSGKSSYEQYF.